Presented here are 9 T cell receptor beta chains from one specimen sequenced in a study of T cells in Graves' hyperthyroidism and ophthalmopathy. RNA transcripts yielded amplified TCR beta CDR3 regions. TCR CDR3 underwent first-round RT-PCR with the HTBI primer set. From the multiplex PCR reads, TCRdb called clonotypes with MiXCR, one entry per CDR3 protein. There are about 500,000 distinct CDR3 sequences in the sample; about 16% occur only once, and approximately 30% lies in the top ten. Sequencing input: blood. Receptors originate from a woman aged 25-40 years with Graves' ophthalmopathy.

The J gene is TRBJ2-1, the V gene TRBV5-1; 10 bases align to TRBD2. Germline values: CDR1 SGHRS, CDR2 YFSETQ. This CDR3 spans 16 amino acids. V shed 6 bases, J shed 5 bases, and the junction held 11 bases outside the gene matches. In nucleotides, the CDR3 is TGCGCCAGCAACTCCCGGGGAGCGGGGGGGGACAATGAGCAGTTCTTC. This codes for CASNSRGAGGDNEQFF.

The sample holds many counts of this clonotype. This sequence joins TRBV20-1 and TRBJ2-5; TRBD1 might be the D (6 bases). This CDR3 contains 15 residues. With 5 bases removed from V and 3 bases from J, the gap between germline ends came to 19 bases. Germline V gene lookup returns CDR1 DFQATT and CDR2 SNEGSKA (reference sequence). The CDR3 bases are TGCAGTGCTCTCCGGGACATGATGGCCAAAGAGACCCAGTACTTC. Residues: CSALRDMMAKETQYF.

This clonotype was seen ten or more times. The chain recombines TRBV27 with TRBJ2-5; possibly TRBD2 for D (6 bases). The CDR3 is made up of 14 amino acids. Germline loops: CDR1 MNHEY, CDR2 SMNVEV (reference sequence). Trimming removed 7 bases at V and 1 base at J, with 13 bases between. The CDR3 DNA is TGTGCCAGCACCTCGGACTACCGCCAAGAGACCCAGTACTTC. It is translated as CASTSDYRQETQYF.

CDR3 sequence (DNA): TGTGCCATCAGCCCAGATAGGGGAGGAACTGAAGCTTTCTTT. Translation: CAISPDRGGTEAFF. The genes are TRBV10-3 and TRBJ1-1, with D possibly TRBD1 on 5 matching bases. Trimming cost V 6 bases and J 5 bases, with 16 bases left between them. The CDR3 is 14 residues long. Germline V CDR1 and CDR2: ENHRY, SYGVKD.

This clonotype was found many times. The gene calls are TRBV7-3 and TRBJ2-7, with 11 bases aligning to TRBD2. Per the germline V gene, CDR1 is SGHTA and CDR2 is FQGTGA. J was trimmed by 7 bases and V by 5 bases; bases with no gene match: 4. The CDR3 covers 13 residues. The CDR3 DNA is TGTGCCAGCAGCACTAGCGGGAGTAGGGAGCAGTACTTC. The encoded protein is CASSTSGSREQYF.

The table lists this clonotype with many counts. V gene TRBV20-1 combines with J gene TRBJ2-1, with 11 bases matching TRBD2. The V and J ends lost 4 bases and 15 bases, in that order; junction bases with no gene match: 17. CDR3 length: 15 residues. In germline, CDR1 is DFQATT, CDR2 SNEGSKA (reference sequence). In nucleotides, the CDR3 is TGCAGTGCTACAAGACGGCTAGCGGGAGGAATACCCCCGTTCTTC. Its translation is CSATRRLAGGIPPFF.

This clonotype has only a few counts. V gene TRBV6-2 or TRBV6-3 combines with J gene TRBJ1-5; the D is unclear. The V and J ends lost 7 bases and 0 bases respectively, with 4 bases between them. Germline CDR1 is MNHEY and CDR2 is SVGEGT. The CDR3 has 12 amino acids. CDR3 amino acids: CASKHSNQPQHF. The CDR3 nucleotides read TGTGCCAGCAAACATAGCAATCAGCCCCAGCATTTT.

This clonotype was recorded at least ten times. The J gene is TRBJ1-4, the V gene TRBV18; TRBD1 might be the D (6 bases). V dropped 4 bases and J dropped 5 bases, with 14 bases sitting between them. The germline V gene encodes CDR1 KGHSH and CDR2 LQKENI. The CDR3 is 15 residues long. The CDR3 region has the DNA TGTGCCAGCTCACTTTCAGGGGCGTTAAATGAAAAACTGTTTTTT. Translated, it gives CASSLSGALNEKLFF.

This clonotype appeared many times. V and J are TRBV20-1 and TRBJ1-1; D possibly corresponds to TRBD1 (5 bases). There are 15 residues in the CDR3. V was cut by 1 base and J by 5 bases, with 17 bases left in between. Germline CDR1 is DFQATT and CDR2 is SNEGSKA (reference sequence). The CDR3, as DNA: TGCAGTGCTAGAGTGAACCGCGGGGGAACGACTGAAGCTTTCTTT. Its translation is CSARVNRGGTTEAFF.